Presented here are 8 T cell receptor beta chains from one specimen sequenced in a study of cytomegalovirus exposure and HLA in healthy donors. It was with 60 Vbeta and 13 Jbeta primers that the PCR ran. Only in-frame clones appear in the TCRdb table, and some are missing; sequencing was by immunoSEQ multiplex PCR. The data contain 210,000 or so clones, about 89% of them singletons. Sequenced material: PBMCs. Receptor source: a young woman in good health and CMV-seronegative.

The genes are TRBV11-2 and TRBJ1-2, with no clear D. V lost 6 bases and J 5 bases, leaving 16 bases between the germline ends. Per the germline V gene, CDR1 is SGHAT and CDR2 is FQNNGV. The CDR3 extends over 14 amino acids. The DNA of the CDR3 is TGTGCCAGCAGTCCTAGAATCAACCGGTATGGCTACACCTTC. This sequence encodes CASSPRINRYGYTF. Full variable domain (outside the CDR3, taken from reference TRBV11-2 and TRBJ1-2): EAGVAQSPRYKIIEKRQSVAFWCNPISGHATLYWYQQILGQGPKLLIQFQNNGVVDDSQLPKDRFSAERLKGVDSTLKIQPAKLEDSAVYLCASSPRINRYGYTFGSGTRLTVV.

The DNA of the CDR3 is TGCGCCAGCAGCCAACTTATAGGGGGCGGAAGAGACCGGTACTTC. As protein: CASSQLIGGGRDRYF. V is TRBV4-1 and J is TRBJ2-5; 7 nucleotides agree with TRBD1. CDR1 is MGHRA, CDR2 YSYEKL, per germline. The CDR3 consists of 15 residues. The V and J ends lost 2 bases and 13 bases, in that order; junction bases with no gene match: 16.

The rearrangement joins TRBV4-1 to TRBJ1-2; D not resolved. Germline V gene sequence: CDR1 MGHRA, CDR2 YSYEKL. V was cut by 6 bases and J by 3 bases, with 8 bases left in between. The length of the CDR3 is 12 residues. Written as DNA, the CDR3 is TGCGCCAGCAGTGTCAGTGACTATGGCTACACCTTC. Translated, it gives CASSVSDYGYTF.

The chain links TRBV7-9 to TRBJ1-5; possible D gene TRBD1, 5 bases. CDR1 and CDR2 (germline): SEHNR, FQNEAQ (reference sequence). Trimming cost V 6 bases and J 2 bases, with 17 bases left between them. The CDR3 totals 16 residues. CDR3 DNA: TGTGCCAGCAGGAGGTCAGGGAGGAGCGGCAATCAGCCCCAGCATTTT. It specifies CASRRSGRSGNQPQHF.

This chain uses TRBV7-2 with TRBJ2-1, with 13 bases that match TRBD2. Germline V CDR1 and CDR2: SGHTA, FQGNSA. CDR3 length equals 15 residues. J gave up 9 bases and V 5 bases, and 7 bases lay outside the gene matches. CDR3 sequence (DNA): TGTGCCAGCAGCATAACTAGCGGGAGGGGGGTTGAGCAGTTCTTC. It is translated as CASSITSGRGVEQFF.

Regarding this clone: This specimen includes other DNA sequences encoding the same CDR3. The chain has TRBV7-2 and TRBJ1-2, with D perhaps TRBD1 (5 bases). Germline loops: CDR1 SGHTA, CDR2 FQGNSA. V lost 5 bases and J lost 4, with 8 bases in between. The CDR3 covers 12 residues. The CDR3 coding sequence is TGTGCCAGCAGCCCGCAGGGCTATGGCTACACCTTC. Encoded protein: CASSPQGYGYTF.

The chain links TRBV19 to TRBJ1-1, with TRBD1 matching over 9 bases. The CDR3 spans 15 residues. Germline trimming cut 5 bases from V and 0 bases from J; bases unmatched to any gene: 4. Germline V gene sequence: CDR1 LNHDA, CDR2 SQIVND (reference sequence). CDR3 amino acids: CASSPWDRVNTEAFF. In DNA, the CDR3 is TGTGCCAGTAGTCCCTGGGACAGGGTGAACACTGAAGCTTTCTTT.

The chain combines TRBV4-3 with TRBJ2-7; 9 nucleotides match TRBD2. The J segment lost 6 bases and the V segment lost 4 bases, leaving 7 bases of the junction unmatched. This CDR3 region has 14 residues. Germline V gene lookup returns CDR1 LGHNA and CDR2 YSLEER. The CDR3 region is CASSLYPTSGEQYF. CDR3 nucleotide sequence: TGCGCCAGCAGCCTCTATCCGACTAGCGGCGAGCAGTACTTC.